A selection of T cell receptor beta chains follows, all from one sample in a study of regulatory T cells in long-lasting Graves disease. TCRdb used MiXCR to reprocess the multiplex PCR reads, holding one entry per CDR3 protein. The sample contains some 330,000 distinct CDR3 sequences, approximately 25% of which appear only once. This specimen consisted of peripheral blood mononuclear cells (PBMCs), obtained when the disease was refractory, from a patient treated with antithyroid drugs. These TCRs come from a woman aged 40 to 50 with Graves disease. The CDR3 runs from the conserved cysteine through the conserved F or W. D genes are given only for firm matches. A row's size may be missing; if present it is once, few, many or a size class.

>.|TRBJ2-1|.|TRBV3-1
CASGTERSRRNEQFF
TGTGCCAGCGGGACGGAGAGAAGTAGACGCAATGAGCAGTTCTTC
>.|TRBJ1-1|TRBD1|TRBV7-8
CASNKGDRWGTEAFF
TGTGCCAGCAACAAGGGGGACAGGTGGGGCACTGAAGCTTTCTTT
>many|TRBJ1-5|.|TRBV6-1
CASRRHTDRPFNQPQHF
TGTGCCAGCAGAAGGCACACGGACAGACCCTTCAATCAGCCCCAGCATTTT
>.|TRBJ2-1|TRBD2|TRBV6-1
CASSYPGLAAYNEQFF
TGTGCCAGCAGTTACCCCGGACTAGCGGCCTACAATGAGCAGTTCTTC
>many|TRBJ2-5|TRBD1|TRBV11-2
CASSSTGSQETQYF
TGTGCCAGCAGCTCGACAGGGAGCCAAGAGACCCAGTACTTC
>.|TRBJ1-1|.|TRBV5-8
CASSPGTFAWKLAEAFF
TGTGCCAGCAGCCCGGGGACGTTTGCCTGGAAGCTCGCTGAAGCTTTCTTT
>few|TRBJ2-2|.|TRBV5-1
CASSGGLNTGELFF
TGCGCCAGCAGCGGCGGACTGAACACCGGGGAGCTGTTTTTT
>few|TRBJ1-1|.|TRBV20-1
CSAPPGRVDTEAFF
TGCAGTGCCCCGCCGGGCAGGGTAGACACTGAAGCTTTCTTT
>.|TRBJ2-7|TRBD2|TRBV5-1
CASSPRVSGYYEQYF
TGCGCCAGCAGCCCCCGGGTTAGCGGGTACTACGAGCAGTACTTC
>many|TRBJ2-5|.|TRBV9
CASSVGREETQYF
TGTGCCAGCAGCGTAGGGAGGGAAGAGACCCAGTACTTC
>.|TRBJ2-7|TRBD1|TRBV9
CASSVAGGNEQYF
TGTGCCAGCAGCGTGGCAGGGGGTAACGAGCAGTACTTC
>.|TRBJ2-7|TRBD1|TRBV11-2
CASSLEGQGLGYEQYF
TGTGCCAGCAGCTTAGAGGGACAGGGGCTGGGTTACGAGCAGTACTTC
>many|TRBJ1-5|.|TRBV12-3/TRBV12-4
CASSLPDWDQPQHF
TGTGCCAGCAGCTTACCGGACTGGGATCAGCCCCAGCATTTT
>few|TRBJ1-1|TRBD1|TRBV14
CASSLGTGSRAFF
TGTGCCAGCAGCCTAGGGACAGGGAGTCGAGCTTTCTTT
>many|TRBJ1-6|TRBD1|TRBV6-2/TRBV6-3
CASSYDREFMAYNSPLHF
TGTGCCAGCAGTTACGACAGGGAGTTTATGGCCTATAATTCACCCCTCCACTTT
>few|TRBJ2-7|TRBD2|TRBV5-1
CASSLPPGLAGPYEQYF
TGCGCCAGCAGCTTGCCCCCCGGACTAGCGGGACCCTACGAGCAGTACTTC
>many|TRBJ2-7|.|TRBV6-5
CASSYSGTGYEQYF
TGTGCCAGCAGTTACTCCGGAACAGGCTACGAGCAGTACTTC
>.|TRBJ2-1|TRBD2|TRBV11-2
CASWSAGGMNEQFF
TGTGCCAGTTGGAGTGCGGGAGGGATGAATGAGCAGTTCTTC
>.|TRBJ1-2|.|TRBV29-1
CSVKHYIGAGYTF
TGCAGCGTTAAACATTATATAGGGGCTGGCTACACCTTC
>many|TRBJ2-5|TRBD2|TRBV25-1
CASSEGLAGVQETQYF
TGTGCCAGCAGTGAGGGACTAGCGGGAGTTCAAGAGACCCAGTACTTC
>many|TRBJ2-5|TRBD1|TRBV24-1
CATSDFTGARETQYF
TGTGCCACCAGTGATTTTACAGGGGCGCGAGAGACCCAGTACTTC
>many|TRBJ2-1|TRBD2|TRBV6-2/TRBV6-3
CASTDPGLAGFNEQFF
TGTGCCAGCACGGACCCGGGACTAGCGGGATTCAATGAGCAGTTCTTC
>few|TRBJ1-5|.|TRBV6-1
CASRLDVRMGPQHF
TGTGCCAGCAGGCTGGACGTAAGAATGGGGCCCCAGCATTTT
>.|TRBJ2-7|TRBD2|TRBV20-1
CSARETEGLSYEQYF
TGCAGTGCTAGAGAAACAGAGGGACTATCCTACGAGCAGTACTTC
>.|TRBJ2-3|TRBD2|TRBV20-1
CSAPSGRDTQYF
TGCAGTGCCCCTAGCGGGAGAGATACGCAGTATTTT
>.|TRBJ2-1|TRBD2|TRBV7-3
CASSPAGGHFNEQFF
TGTGCCAGCAGCCCAGCGGGAGGGCATTTCAATGAGCAGTTCTTC
>many|TRBJ2-7|TRBD2|TRBV2
CASSDRASGRAWTYEQYF
TGTGCCAGCAGTGATAGGGCTAGCGGGAGGGCCTGGACCTACGAGCAGTACTTC
>.|TRBJ2-7|.|TRBV9
CASSVDDAYEQYF
TGTGCCAGCAGCGTAGATGATGCTTACGAGCAGTACTTC
>many|TRBJ2-2|.|TRBV20-1
CSAGTPLAGELFF
TGCAGTGCCGGGACCCCTTTAGCCGGGGAGCTGTTTTTT
>many|TRBJ1-1|.|TRBV11-2
CASSLDRTNTEAFF
TGTGCCAGCAGCTTAGACAGAACGAACACTGAAGCTTTCTTT
>.|TRBJ2-7|TRBD1|TRBV7-9
CASSPRGKYEQYF
TGTGCCAGCAGCCCCAGGGGGAAGTACGAGCAGTACTTC